This TCR beta chain is drawn from a study of blood T cell repertoires in COVID-19. Study-wide context: Acute and convalescent COVID-19 specimens originated in the United States, Italy and Spain. PBMCs, B-cell-depleted T cells, or T cells were the source of the cDNA or gDNA that made up the material.

In the authors' workflow: Estimated nucleated cell counts came from reference gene primer amplification. Sequenced by immunoSEQ multiplex PCR; TCRdb stores in-frame clones only, minus some. That table supplies the V and J calls and clone size; D and trimming were determined from the DNA. The table records about 260,000 clones, 84% of them present only once. This clone has only a few counts. The same CDR3 arises from other DNA sequences in this sample as well. V shed 3 bases, J shed 0 bases, and the junction held 4 bases outside the gene matches. The CDR3 sequence is 15 residues long. Germline CDR1 is LGHDT and CDR2 is YNNKEL (reference sequence).

The chain couples TRBV3-1 (or the pseudogene TRBV3-2) to TRBJ1-2; 7 nucleotides agree with TRBD1. This receptor was identified in a man between 60 and 70 years old with acute or convalescent COVID-19. Sequencing was performed on peripheral blood. The CDR3 DNA reads as TGTGCCAGCAGCCAGGGACAGCCGACTAACTATGGCTACACCTTC. Translation gives CASSQGQPTNYGYTF.